These 26 T cell receptor beta chains were sequenced from one sample in a study of blood T cell repertoires in COVID-19. Produced via immunoSEQ multiplex PCR; TCRdb's table is partial and in-frame only. The repertoire holds about 94,000 clones, with roughly 87% as singletons. The sequencing input was peripheral blood. These receptors were collected from an elderly woman with acute or convalescent COVID-19.

The rearrangement joins TRBV3-1 (or the pseudogene TRBV3-2) to TRBJ2-7, with 9 nucleotides matching TRBD1. Germline V gene data show CDR1 as LGHDT and CDR2 as YNNKEL (reference sequence). Germline trimming cut 4 bases from V and 0 bases from J; bases unmatched to any gene: 1. The CDR3 spans 14 residues. The CDR3: CASSRQGGSYEQYF. DNA of the CDR3: TGTGCCAGCAGCCGACAGGGGGGCTCCTACGAGCAGTACTTC.

The chain combines TRBV7-2 with TRBJ2-2; D not certain. V lost 5 bases, J lost 6 bases, and 7 bases lay in between. This CDR3 region has 12 residues. Germline V gene data show CDR1 as SGHTA and CDR2 as FQGNSA. The CDR3 spells CASSHPAGELFF. DNA of the CDR3: TGTGCCAGCAGCCACCCGGCCGGGGAGCTGTTTTTT.

This chain connects TRBV6-5 to TRBJ1-4, with 7 bases identical to TRBD1. V dropped 1 base and J dropped 8; count of bases not matched to a gene: 7. Germline-derived CDR1 and CDR2 are MNHEY and SVGAGI. The CDR3 extends over 15 amino acids. CDR3 sequence (DNA): TGTGCCAGCAGTTACTTCGACAGGGAAGGGGAAAAACTGTTTTTT. This sequence encodes CASSYFDREGEKLFF.

This sequence joins TRBV19 and TRBJ2-1, with 9 bases matching TRBD2. Germline V gene lookup returns CDR1 LNHDA and CDR2 SQIVND (reference sequence). V gave up 5 bases and J gave up 8 bases; unmatched junction bases: 16. The CDR3 runs 17 residues. The CDR3 here is CASSSGVLAGTPHEQFF. The CDR3 DNA follows: TGTGCCAGTAGTTCGGGGGTACTAGCGGGCACCCCCCATGAGCAGTTCTTC. Complete variable domain (other parts from reference TRBV19 and TRBJ2-1): DGGITQSPKYLFRKEGQNVTLSCEQNLNHDAMYWYRQDPGQGLRLIYYSQIVNDFQKGDIAEGYSVSREKKESFPLTVTSAQKNPTAFYLCASSSGVLAGTPHEQFFGPGTRLTVL.

Comments on this clone: Mismatch with germline at one junction end may stem from a read error. This chain joins TRBV29-1 and TRBJ2-3, with TRBD2 identical over 7 bases. CDR1 and CDR2 (germline): SQVTM, ANQGSEA. This CDR3 contains 11 residues. CDR3 sequence: CSVEGLGTQYF. The CDR3 DNA reads as TGCAGCGTCGAAGGACTAGGTACGCAGTATTTT.

The gene calls are TRBV7-2 and TRBJ2-1, with 9 positions matching TRBD1. The germline V gene encodes CDR1 SGHTA and CDR2 FQGNSA. Unmatched junction bases numbered 16, after V lost 5 bases and J lost 8 bases. This CDR3 contains 17 residues. The CDR3 bases are TGTGCCAGCAGCCCTGGGGTGGGACAGGGTGATGGGGATGAGCAGTTCTTC. Translating gives CASSPGVGQGDGDEQFF.

The sample holds a few counts of this clone. The rearrangement uses TRBV19 and TRBJ1-3, with 8 bases matching TRBD1. The CDR3 loop spans 14 amino acids. CDR1 and CDR2 (germline): LNHDA, SQIVND (reference sequence). V shed 7 bases and J 3 bases; nucleotides not matched to a gene: 5. The CDR3 here is CASIDRGGGNTIYF. The CDR3 DNA sequence: TGTGCCAGTATCGACAGGGGAGGTGGAAACACCATATATTTT.

V usage is TRBV25-1 and J usage is TRBJ1-5, with D possibly matching TRBD1 (5 bases). CDR1 is MGHDK and CDR2 is SYGVNS in the germline V gene. Trimming pared 1 base from V and 5 bases from J, leaving 18 bases between. The CDR3 sequence is 17 residues long. The CDR3 is CASSESSPGPRDQPQHF. CDR3 in DNA: TGTGCCAGCAGTGAATCGAGTCCGGGCCCCAGGGATCAGCCCCAGCATTTT.

The V and J genes are TRBV10-3 and TRBJ2-7; D possibly corresponds to TRBD1 (5 bases). Trimming pared 6 bases from V and 9 bases from J, leaving 12 bases between. CDR3 length: 11 residues. Germline assignment: CDR1 ENHRY and CDR2 SYGVKD. The CDR3 reads CAISEGVGQYF. The CDR3 region has the DNA TGTGCCATCAGCGAAGGGGTTGGGCAGTACTTC.

The chain uses TRBV18 and TRBJ2-6; TRBD1 matches at 8 bases. J gave up 0 bases and V 2 bases, and 6 bases lay outside the gene matches. CDR1 is KGHSH, CDR2 LQKENI, per germline. The CDR3 is made up of 18 amino acids. CDR3 amino acids: CASSPGQGANSGANVLTF. In nucleotides, the CDR3 is TGTGCCAGCTCACCAGGGCAGGGGGCCAACTCTGGGGCCAACGTCCTGACTTTC.

This clone was seen a single time. The rearrangement joins TRBV9 to TRBJ2-5; D gene unclear. The CDR3 is made up of 14 amino acids. Germline CDR1 and CDR2: SGDLS and YYNGEE. V lost 0 bases and J 5 bases, leaving 11 bases between the germline ends. In DNA form, the CDR3 reads TGTGCCAGCAGCGTAGGGCTAACCGGGGAGACCCAGTACTTC. It is translated as CASSVGLTGETQYF.

The chain links TRBV9 to TRBJ2-3, with D possibly matching TRBD2 (6 bases). The V end lost 0 bases, the J end lost 5 bases, and 13 bases lay between the germline ends. The CDR3 sequence is 15 residues long. CDR1 is SGDLS and CDR2 is YYNGEE in the germline V gene. The CDR3 nucleotides are TGTGCCAGCAGCGTAGCTACCCCGGGGGTAGATACGCAGTATTTT. Amino acids: CASSVATPGVDTQYF.

The CDR3, as DNA: TGCGCCAGCAGTCAATCGAGAGACAGGGGCGGCAATCAGCCCCAGCATTTT. Protein sequence: CASSQSRDRGGNQPQHF. This chain uses TRBV23-1 with TRBJ1-5; TRBD1 aligns across 8 bases. Being an ORF, TRBV23-1 has a function that is uncertain. J was trimmed by 2 bases and V by 0 bases; bases with no gene match: 6. CDR3 length: 17 amino acids.

This clone was picked up a small number of times. The V and J genes are TRBV7-9 and TRBJ1-1; D remains unclear. The CDR3 extends over 14 amino acids. Germline values: CDR1 SEHNR, CDR2 FQNEAQ (reference sequence). Deletions cut 1 base from V and 4 bases from J, with 10 bases between. The CDR3 region is CASSLGGEVTEAFF. CDR3 DNA sequence: TGTGCCAGCAGCTTAGGTGGGGAGGTCACTGAAGCTTTCTTT.

This chain links TRBV19 with TRBJ1-5; possibly TRBD1 for D (6 bases). Per germline, CDR1 LNHDA and CDR2 SQIVND (reference sequence). Deletions cut 3 bases from V and 0 bases from J, with 18 bases between. The CDR3 runs to 18 residues. The CDR3, as DNA: TGTGCCAGTAGTATTTTCGGACAGAGGGCGTATAGCAATCAGCCCCAGCATTTT. Protein: CASSIFGQRAYSNQPQHF. The full variable domain, its missing parts supplied by reference TRBV19 and TRBJ1-5, is DGGITQSPKYLFRKEGQNVTLSCEQNLNHDAMYWYRQDPGQGLRLIYYSQIVNDFQKGDIAEGYSVSREKKESFPLTVTSAQKNPTAFYLCASSIFGQRAYSNQPQHFGDGTRLSIL.

This chain links TRBV6-5 with TRBJ1-1; D remains unclear. With 2 bases removed from V and 1 base from J, the gap between germline ends came to 8 bases. This CDR3 is 14 amino acids long. The germline V gene encodes CDR1 MNHEY and CDR2 SVGAGI. As DNA, the CDR3 is TGTGCCAGCAGTTACGGAGGCCCGAACACTGAAGCTTTCTTT. Residues: CASSYGGPNTEAFF.

The CDR3 DNA reads TGTGCCAGCAGTATTCGTAGCTCCTATAATTCACCCCTCCACTTT. Protein: CASSIRSSYNSPLHF. The chain is built from TRBV5-8 and TRBJ1-6; D unclear. The ends were cut back, 5 bases at V and 0 bases at J, with 9 bases in the middle. Germline V CDR1 and CDR2: SGHTS, YDEGEE. The CDR3 loop spans 15 amino acids.

V and J are TRBV18 and TRBJ2-3; 12 nucleotides match TRBD1. Looked up from germline, CDR1 is KGHSH and CDR2 is LQKENI. With 3 bases clipped from V and 7 bases from J, the junction kept 8 bases outside the gene matches. The CDR3 runs 16 residues. In DNA, the CDR3 is TGTGCCAGCTCACCGACCGGGACAGGGGGCGGAAATACGCAGTATTTT. It codes for CASSPTGTGGGNTQYF.

This clone was seen a single time. The rearrangement joins TRBV19 to TRBJ2-5, with a weak D call TRBD2 (6 bases). V shed 5 bases and J shed 5 bases, with 12 bases lying between them. The CDR3 contains 13 residues. Germline V gene lookup returns CDR1 LNHDA and CDR2 SQIVND (reference sequence). DNA for the CDR3: TGTGCCAGTAGTGCGACTCGGGGGGAGACCCAGTACTTC. It yields the protein CASSATRGETQYF. The variable domain in full, completed from reference TRBV19 and TRBJ2-5, reads DGGITQSPKYLFRKEGQNVTLSCEQNLNHDAMYWYRQDPGQGLRLIYYSQIVNDFQKGDIAEGYSVSREKKESFPLTVTSAQKNPTAFYLCASSATRGETQYFGPGTRLLVL.

The rearrangement uses TRBV29-1 and TRBJ1-1; no clear D gene. Trimming took 7 bases from V and 5 from J, leaving 14 bases between them. Germline values: CDR1 SQVTM, CDR2 ANQGSEA. The CDR3 has 12 residues. CDR3: CSGEDGGTEAFF. CDR3 bases: TGCAGCGGGGAGGATGGAGGAACTGAAGCTTTCTTT.

The genes are TRBV12-5 and TRBJ2-5; the D gene is possibly TRBD2 (5 bases). V lost 3 bases and J 5 bases, leaving 7 bases between the germline ends. Germline-derived CDR1 and CDR2 are LGHNT and FRNRAP. There are 12 residues in the CDR3. CDR3 residues: CASGFGEETQYF. The CDR3 nucleotides read TGTGCTAGTGGTTTTGGGGAGGAGACCCAGTACTTC. The full variable domain, completed using reference TRBV12-5 and TRBJ2-5, is DARVTQTPRHKVTEMGQEVTMRCQPILGHNTVFWYRQTMMQGLELLAYFRNRAPLDDSGMPKDRFSAEMPDATLATLKIQPSEPRDSAVYFCASGFGEETQYFGPGTRLLVL.

The chain uses TRBV19 and TRBJ2-1; 7 bases align to TRBD2. The CDR3 is made up of 15 amino acids. V was clipped by 6 bases and J by 4 bases; unmatched bases: 9. From germline, CDR1 is LNHDA and CDR2 SQIVND (reference sequence). CDR3 sequence (DNA): TGTGCCAGTAGCGACGGGACTACCGGTTACAATGAGCAGTTCTTC. Protein sequence: CASSDGTTGYNEQFF.

This chain links TRBV30 with TRBJ2-2, with 10 nucleotides matching TRBD2. Trimming removed 1 base from V and 5 bases from J; junction bases left unmatched: 4. The germline V gene encodes CDR1 GTSNPN and CDR2 SVGIG (reference sequence). This CDR3 is built from 15 residues. CDR3: CAWSAVSGRTGELFF. DNA of the CDR3: TGTGCCTGGAGTGCGGTTAGCGGGAGGACCGGGGAGCTGTTTTTT. The full variable domain, completed using reference TRBV30 and TRBJ2-2, is SQTIHQWPATLVQPVGSPLSLECTVEGTSNPNLYWYRQAAGRGLQLLFYSVGIGQISSEVPQNLSASRPQDRQFILSSKKLLLSDSGFYLCAWSAVSGRTGELFFGEGSRLTVL.

CDR3 nucleotide sequence: TGTGCTCTAAACAGGGGAACCTACAATGAGCAGTTCTTC. Protein product: CALNRGTYNEQFF. The rearrangement uses TRBV7-9 and TRBJ2-1, with 7 bases identical to TRBD1. CDR1 and CDR2 (germline): SEHNR, FQNEAQ (reference sequence). This CDR3 comprises 13 residues. Looking up the rest from reference TRBV7-9 and TRBJ2-1 gives the full variable domain: DTGVSQNPRHKITKRGQNVTFRCDPISEHNRLYWYRQTLGQGPEFLTYFQNEAQLEKSRLLSDRFSAERPKGSFSTLEIQRTEQGDSAMYLCALNRGTYNEQFFGPGTRLTVL.

The CDR3 spells CASSRRASGQTNSPLHF. CDR3 bases: TGTGCCAGCAGTCGCCGGGCCTCGGGACAGACAAATTCACCCCTCCACTTT. This sequence joins TRBV27 and TRBJ1-6, with 7 bases identical to TRBD1. V was pared by 5 bases and J by 7 bases, with 14 bases of the junction left unmatched. CDR1 MNHEY and CDR2 SMNVEV come from the germline V gene (reference sequence). This CDR3 spans 17 amino acids.

The rearrangement uses TRBV5-1 and TRBJ1-5, with D unclear. The CDR3 contains 14 residues. V was clipped by 4 bases and J by 4 bases, with 12 bases between them. Germline lookup yields CDR1 SGHRS and CDR2 YFSETQ. The CDR3 region is CASSPDGGNQPQHF. The CDR3 bases are TGCGCCAGCAGCCCCGACGGAGGGAATCAGCCCCAGCATTTT.